The 28 T cell receptor beta chains given below trace back to one sample, sequenced in a study of blood T cell repertoires in COVID-19. Clones were sequenced by immunoSEQ multiplex PCR, and TCRdb holds only the in-frame ones, with some missing. The sample shows roughly 86,000 clones, roughly four fifths of them seen only once. The sequenced material came from peripheral blood. These receptors originate from a human donor in a cohort sampled during active COVID-19.

This sequence joins TRBV10-3 and TRBJ2-7; 9 bases line up with TRBD2. The ends lost 3 bases at V and 3 bases at J; junction bases unmatched: 6. This CDR3 is built from 15 residues. CDR1 is ENHRY and CDR2 is SYGVKD in the germline V gene. CDR3 nucleotides: TGTGCCATCAGTGATCTAGCGGGGCTCAACTACGAGCAGTACTTC. Translating gives CAISDLAGLNYEQYF.

CDR3 nucleotide sequence: TGCAGTGCAAGACAGTTCTACGAGCAGTACTTC. It codes for CSARQFYEQYF. This rearrangement joins TRBV20-1 to TRBJ2-7; TRBD1 is a possible D gene (5 bases). This CDR3 is 11 amino acids long. Germline loops: CDR1 DFQATT, CDR2 SNEGSKA (reference sequence). Trimming took 6 bases from V and 3 from J, leaving 9 bases between them.

The chain joins TRBV10-3 to TRBJ2-3, with TRBD2 as a possible D gene (6 bases). Trimming stripped 9 bases from V and 4 bases from J, with 11 bases between. The CDR3 length is 12 residues. The germline V gene encodes CDR1 ENHRY and CDR2 SYGVKD. The CDR3 loop is CAIRTNADTQYF. The CDR3 DNA reads as TGTGCCATTCGGACTAACGCAGATACGCAGTATTTT.

J is TRBJ2-3 and V is TRBV29-1, with 14 bases matching TRBD2. With V trimmed by 4 bases and J by 5 bases, 14 bases remained unmatched. This CDR3 spans 18 amino acids. Germline V gene sequence: CDR1 SQVTM, CDR2 ANQGSEA. Written as DNA, the CDR3 is TGCAGCGTTGTCGGACTAGCGGGGGGCCAATCCCTGGGAGATACGCAGTATTTT. Its protein is CSVVGLAGGQSLGDTQYF.

The V and J genes are TRBV5-8 and TRBJ2-2; D possibly corresponds to TRBD2 (5 bases). This CDR3 is 16 amino acids long. Per the germline V gene, CDR1 is SGHTS and CDR2 is YDEGEE. V was trimmed by 4 bases and J by 6 bases, leaving 19 bases between them. This CDR3 reads CASSQNTGVLAGELFF. The CDR3 nucleotides read TGTGCCAGCAGCCAGAATACCGGGGTCCTGGCCGGGGAGCTGTTTTTT.

The V gene is TRBV7-6, the J gene TRBJ1-3, with 7 bases lining up with TRBD1. This CDR3 comprises 16 residues. J was trimmed by 0 bases and V by 5 bases; bases with no gene match: 7. Per germline, CDR1 SGHVS and CDR2 FNYEAQ. The CDR3 DNA reads as TGTGCCAGCAGCCCCGGGACAGTGGCCTCTGGAAACACCATATATTTT. Amino acid sequence: CASSPGTVASGNTIYF. The entire variable domain, with the rest obtained from reference TRBV7-6 and TRBJ1-3, is as follows: GAGVSQSPRYKVTKRGQDVALRCDPISGHVSLYWYRQALGQGPEFLTYFNYEAQQDKSGLPNDRFSAERPEGSISTLTIQRTEQRDSAMYRCASSPGTVASGNTIYFGEGSWLTVV.

This chain uses TRBV19 with TRBJ2-2; 9 nucleotides match TRBD1. The CDR3 is 15 residues long. V lost 5 bases and J lost 4; bases outside the gene matches: 5. Germline V lookup: CDR1 LNHDA, CDR2 SQIVND (reference sequence). CDR3 DNA: TGTGCCAGTAGTTCCACAGGGGGCGGCACCGGGGAGCTGTTTTTT. Translating gives CASSSTGGGTGELFF.

The chain uses TRBV19 and TRBJ2-7; 9 bases agree with TRBD1. The CDR3 is 14 residues long. V dropped 5 bases and J dropped 1; count of bases not matched to a gene: 3. Germline CDR1 and CDR2: LNHDA and SQIVND (reference sequence). In DNA form, the CDR3 reads TGTGCCAGTAGTGTTGACAGGGGGTCCTACGAGCAGTACTTC. It codes for CASSVDRGSYEQYF.

The rearrangement joins TRBV5-4 to TRBJ2-3; 7 nucleotides align to TRBD1. The germline CDR1 and CDR2 sequences are SGHNT and YYREEE (reference sequence). The J segment lost 2 bases and the V segment lost 4 bases, leaving 7 bases of the junction unmatched. CDR3 length: 15 amino acids. Here the CDR3 DNA reads TGTGCCAGCAGCGTTACCGGGACAGCCACAGATACGCAGTATTTT. It encodes CASSVTGTATDTQYF.

The rearrangement links TRBV7-2 to TRBJ2-7, with D tentatively TRBD2 (6 bases). Germline V gene lookup returns CDR1 SGHTA and CDR2 FQGNSA. The CDR3 has 14 amino acids. V lost 2 bases to trimming and J lost 2 bases, with 10 bases between them. CDR3 coding DNA: TGTGCCAGCAGCTTATCTAGCGCAACCTACGAGCAGTACTTC. Protein product: CASSLSSATYEQYF.

The chain recombines TRBV4-1 with TRBJ1-5, with a tentative D call TRBD1 (6 bases). There are 16 residues in the CDR3. Trimming stripped 1 base from V and 3 bases from J, with 13 bases between. Germline CDR1 reads MGHRA; CDR2 reads YSYEKL. The CDR3 DNA is TGCGCCAGCAGCCAAGGGGGAGTGGGGGCCAATCAGCCCCAGCATTTT. Its translation: CASSQGGVGANQPQHF.

Comments on this clone: Within the sample, other DNA sequences also encode this same CDR3. The chain has TRBV18 and TRBJ2-2, with TRBD2 as a possible D gene (6 bases). V was shortened by 3 bases and J by 1 base, with 9 bases between the two germline ends. Germline V gene lookup returns CDR1 KGHSH and CDR2 LQKENI. The CDR3 consists of 15 residues. The CDR3 coding sequence is TGTGCCAGCTCACCTGGGCGGGGGAACACCGGGGAGCTGTTTTTT. Translation: CASSPGRGNTGELFF.

V gene TRBV7-9 combines with J gene TRBJ1-4; 12 bases agree with TRBD1. Trimming took 5 bases from V and 7 from J; bases not matched to a gene: 11. This CDR3 is built from 17 residues. Per the germline V gene, CDR1 is SEHNR and CDR2 is FQNEAQ (reference sequence). The CDR3 DNA follows: TGTGCCAGCAGCCCCCAGGGACAGGGGGCGAGTGGTGAAAAACTGTTTTTT. It yields the protein CASSPQGQGASGEKLFF.

The chain's CDR3 is CASTRGATEQYF. The CDR3 DNA sequence: TGTGCCAGCACCCGGGGGGCTACGGAGCAGTACTTC. The chain employs TRBV6-6 and TRBJ2-7; TRBD2 is a possible D gene (7 bases). The CDR3 covers 12 residues. V lost 7 bases and J 7 bases, leaving 14 bases between the germline ends. In germline, CDR1 is MNHNY, CDR2 SVGAGI (reference sequence).

The chain is built from TRBV2 and TRBJ2-3, with TRBD2 identical over 13 bases. CDR3 length: 19 amino acids. The germline gives CDR1 SNHLY, CDR2 FYNNEI. V lost 5 bases and J lost 1; bases outside the gene matches: 12. The CDR3 nucleotides are TGTGCCAGCAGTCTTACTAGCGGGGGGGCATTTGTGGGCACAGATACGCAGTATTTT. It specifies CASSLTSGGAFVGTDTQYF.

In its sample, this clone was seen a few times. The CDR3 spells CASSLQGTSGYTF. Written as DNA, the CDR3 is TGTGCCAGCAGTTTACAGGGGACGAGCGGCTACACCTTC. The chain links TRBV27 to TRBJ1-2; a possible D gene is TRBD1 (6 bases). Germline CDR1 is MNHEY and CDR2 is SMNVEV (reference sequence). The CDR3 length is 13 residues. Trimming removed 2 bases from V and 8 bases from J, with 12 bases in between.

CDR3 DNA sequence: TGTGCCAGCAGCCGCCAGGCCCAGGATGAGCAGTTCTTC. It specifies CASSRQAQDEQFF. The chain links TRBV4-2 to TRBJ2-1; D not resolved. Trimming took off 4 bases at V and 8 bases at J, with 12 bases between the two ends. Germline CDR1 is LGHNA and CDR2 is YNFKEQ. This CDR3 contains 13 residues.

This chain uses TRBV2 with TRBJ1-1, with D tentatively TRBD1 (6 bases). Germline V CDR1 and CDR2: SNHLY, FYNNEI. The V end lost 8 bases, the J end lost 4 bases, and 14 bases lay between the germline ends. The CDR3 covers 13 residues. The CDR3 DNA reads TGTGCCAGCTTCCCAGGGGTAGTCACTGAAGCTTTCTTT. Residues: CASFPGVVTEAFF.

J is TRBJ2-7 and V is TRBV9; D may be TRBD1 (6 bases). This CDR3 contains 15 residues. V lost 2 bases and J lost 3, with 15 bases in between. CDR1 and CDR2 from the germline V gene are SGDLS and YYNGEE. For the CDR3, the DNA is TGTGCCAGCAGCGTTAGTCCAGGGGTCCTCTACGAGCAGTACTTC. Translation: CASSVSPGVLYEQYF. Full variable domain (missing parts from reference TRBV9 and TRBJ2-7): DSGVTQTPKHLITATGQRVTLRCSPRSGDLSVYWYQQSLDQGLQFLIQYYNGEERAKGNILERFSAQQFPDLHSELNLSSLELGDSALYFCASSVSPGVLYEQYFGPGTRLTVT.

The rearrangement uses TRBV23-1 and TRBJ2-1, with TRBD1 identical over 9 bases. TRBV23-1 counts as an open reading frame of uncertain function. J was trimmed by 13 bases and V by 5 bases; bases with no gene match: 3. This CDR3 contains 11 residues. DNA of the CDR3: TGCGCCAGCAGTAGGGACAGGGAACAGTTCTTC. Translated, it gives CASSRDREQFF.

This clone was seen only a few times. J is TRBJ2-3 and V is TRBV7-9, with 9 bases matching TRBD1. The CDR3 is 14 residues long. Looked up from germline, CDR1 is SEHNR and CDR2 is FQNEAQ (reference sequence). The ends lost 6 bases at V and 4 bases at J; junction bases unmatched: 5. CDR3 nucleotide sequence: TGTGCCAGCAGAAGACAGGGGGTAGCAGATACGCAGTATTTT. Its translation: CASRRQGVADTQYF.

A few counts support this clone. The genes are TRBV6-1 and TRBJ1-6, with D possibly matching TRBD1 (5 bases). This CDR3 is built from 15 residues. Germline V gene sequence: CDR1 MNHNS, CDR2 SASEGT. The V end was cut by 2 bases, the J end by 2 bases, with 7 bases between. CDR3 in amino acids: CASSERGTYNSPLHF. For the CDR3, the DNA is TGTGCCAGCAGTGAAAGGGGTACCTATAATTCACCCCTCCACTTT.

The gene calls are TRBV24-1 and TRBJ2-5; 12 bases fit TRBD1. The CDR3 runs 16 residues. V lost 3 bases to trimming and J lost 3 bases; unmatched junction nucleotides: 4. The germline V gene has CDR1 KGHDR and CDR2 SFDVKD. CDR3 sequence reads: CATSDPGTGGKETQYF. In nucleotides, the CDR3 is TGTGCCACCAGTGATCCCGGGACAGGGGGCAAAGAGACCCAGTACTTC.

The V call is TRBV5-1, the J call TRBJ2-5, with 8 bases lining up with TRBD1. Trimming cost V 5 bases and J 6 bases; bases outside gene matches: 9. Germline CDR1 and CDR2: SGHRS and YFSETQ. The CDR3 has 14 amino acids. Here the CDR3 DNA reads TGCGCCAGCAGATTTGGACAGGGTGGACAGACCCAGTACTTC. It specifies CASRFGQGGQTQYF.

The rearrangement uses TRBV5-1 and TRBJ1-1; 9 bases fit TRBD1. The CDR3 totals 16 residues. Trimming at V came to 4 bases and at J to 5 bases, leaving 12 bases not matched to a gene. CDR1 and CDR2 from the germline V gene are SGHRS and YFSETQ. The CDR3 DNA reads as TGCGCCAGCAGCCTGAGGCCCGAGACAGGGGGGACTGAAGCTTTCTTT. Translation: CASSLRPETGGTEAFF.

CDR3 bases: TGTGCCAGCAGCCGGGGACAGGGGGGAAAAAATGAAAAACTGTTTTTT. This encodes CASSRGQGGKNEKLFF. The chain uses TRBV7-9 and TRBJ1-4; 11 bases agree with TRBD1. CDR1 is SEHNR and CDR2 is FQNEAQ in the germline V gene (reference sequence). This CDR3 region has 16 residues. Trimming removed 5 bases from V and 5 bases from J; junction bases left unmatched: 7.

The rearrangement uses TRBV24-1 and TRBJ2-3; D is perhaps TRBD2 (5 bases). Trimming took off 1 base at V and 5 bases at J, with 9 bases between the two ends. Germline lookup yields CDR1 KGHDR and CDR2 SFDVKD. This CDR3 comprises 14 residues. The CDR3 reads CATSDFSRGDTQYF. For the CDR3, the DNA is TGTGCCACCAGTGATTTCTCCCGGGGAGATACGCAGTATTTT.

The chain recombines TRBV10-3 with TRBJ2-7; 8 bases are a match to TRBD1. The length of the CDR3 is 14 residues. Germline V gene sequence: CDR1 ENHRY, CDR2 SYGVKD. The V gene end was trimmed by 2 bases and the J gene end by 4 bases; junction bases not matched to a gene: 4. CDR3 sequence (DNA): TGTGCCATCAGTGAGCGTCAGGGGGCATACGAGCAGTACTTC. Amino acid sequence: CAISERQGAYEQYF.